This T cell receptor (beta chain) stems from a study of cytomegalovirus exposure and HLA in healthy donors. Across the whole study: For the roughly 400 genotyped donors, roughly 80% fell within the Caucasian-associated ancestry cluster. Study results and caveats: Based on reports, TCR beta sequences accurately predicted HLA-A and HLA-B alleles for most subjects.

Healthy bone marrow donors formed the donor group. With regard to this clone: Antigen: not known.

The V gene's germline CDR1 is ENHRY and CDR2 SYGVKD. Trimming took 6 bases from V and 1 from J; bases not matched to a gene: 5. The length of the CDR3 is 14 residues. The PCR was carried out with 60 Vbeta primers and 13 Jbeta primers. The data were produced by immunoSEQ multiplex PCR, yet TCRdb's version contains in-frame clones alone and is incomplete. The data show roughly 150,000 clones, around 75% seen once. This chain uses TRBV10-3 with TRBJ1-1, with 7 bases that match TRBD1. The receptor's source is a male donor in good health and CMV-seronegative. Sequenced sample: PBMCs. The CDR3 spells CAIRPTGTNTEAFF. The CDR3 DNA follows: TGTGCCATCAGGCCGACAGGGACGAACACTGAAGCTTTCTTT.